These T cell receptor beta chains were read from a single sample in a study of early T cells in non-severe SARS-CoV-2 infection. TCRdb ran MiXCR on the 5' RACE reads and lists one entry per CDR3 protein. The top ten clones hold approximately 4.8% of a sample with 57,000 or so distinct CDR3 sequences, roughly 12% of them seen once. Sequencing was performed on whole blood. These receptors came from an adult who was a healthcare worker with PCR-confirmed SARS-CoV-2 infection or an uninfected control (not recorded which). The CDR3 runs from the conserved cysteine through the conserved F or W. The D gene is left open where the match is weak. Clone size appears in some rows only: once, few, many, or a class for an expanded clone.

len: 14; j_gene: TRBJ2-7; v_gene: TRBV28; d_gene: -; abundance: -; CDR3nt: TGTGCCAGCAGTTCCGGACAGCTCGCCTACGAGCAGTACTTC; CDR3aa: CASSSGQLAYEQYF
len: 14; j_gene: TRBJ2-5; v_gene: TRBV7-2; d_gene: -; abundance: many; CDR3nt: TGTGCCAGCAGCTTACTCGGGGGGCGAGAGACCCAGTACTTC; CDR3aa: CASSLLGGRETQYF
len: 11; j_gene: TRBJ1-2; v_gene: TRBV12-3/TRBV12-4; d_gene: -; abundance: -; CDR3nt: TGTGCCAGCAGTCAGCGGGGCGGCTACACCTTC; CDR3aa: CASSQRGGYTF
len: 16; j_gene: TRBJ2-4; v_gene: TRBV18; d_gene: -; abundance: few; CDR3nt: TGTGCCAGCTCACCACCGAAGTCAGCCACCATAAACATTCAGTACTTC; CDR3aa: CASSPPKSATINIQYF
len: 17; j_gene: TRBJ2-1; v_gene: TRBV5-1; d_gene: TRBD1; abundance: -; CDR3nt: TGCGCCAGCAGCTTGGCTGCACCCGGGACAGGGGGTAATGAGCAGTTCTTC; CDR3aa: CASSLAAPGTGGNEQFF
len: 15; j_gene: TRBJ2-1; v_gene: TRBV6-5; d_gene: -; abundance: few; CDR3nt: TGTGCCAGCAGTTACTCCTGGACCAACTACAATGAGCAGTTCTTC; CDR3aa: CASSYSWTNYNEQFF
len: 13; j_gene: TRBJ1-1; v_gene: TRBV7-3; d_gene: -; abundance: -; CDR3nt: TGTGCCAGCAGCTTAACCCAGTACACTGAAGCTTTCTTT; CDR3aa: CASSLTQYTEAFF
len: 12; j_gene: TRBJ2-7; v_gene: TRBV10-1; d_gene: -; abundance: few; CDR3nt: TGCGCCAGCAGTGACAGCTCCTACGAGCAGTACTTC; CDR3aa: CASSDSSYEQYF
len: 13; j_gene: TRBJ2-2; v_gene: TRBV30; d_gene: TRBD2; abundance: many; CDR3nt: TGTGCCTGGGGGAGGGAGAACACCGGGGAGCTGTTTTTT; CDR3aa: CAWGRENTGELFF
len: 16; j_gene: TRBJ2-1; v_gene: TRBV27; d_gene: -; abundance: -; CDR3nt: TGTGCCAGCAGTGCACCCCCGAGTACCAACTACAATGAGCAGTTCTTC; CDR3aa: CASSAPPSTNYNEQFF
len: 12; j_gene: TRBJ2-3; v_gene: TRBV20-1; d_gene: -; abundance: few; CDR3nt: TGCAGTGCACTCGACGACACAGATACGCAGTATTTT; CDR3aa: CSALDDTDTQYF
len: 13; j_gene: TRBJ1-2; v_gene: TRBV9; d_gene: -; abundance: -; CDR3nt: TGTGCCAGCAGCGCAGACAGATACTATGGCTACACCTTC; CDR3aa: CASSADRYYGYTF
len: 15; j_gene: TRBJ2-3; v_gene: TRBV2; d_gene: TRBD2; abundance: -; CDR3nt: TGTGCCAGCAGTGTGGGAGCGGGAGCGGGAGATACGCAGTATTTT; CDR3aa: CASSVGAGAGDTQYF
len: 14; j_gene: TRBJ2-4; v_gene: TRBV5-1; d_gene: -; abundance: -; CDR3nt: TGCGCCAGCAGAATGTTTGAGGGGGAAAACATTCAGTACTTC; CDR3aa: CASRMFEGENIQYF
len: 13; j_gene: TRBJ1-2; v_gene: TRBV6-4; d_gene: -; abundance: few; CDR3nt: TGTGCCAAAAACGGACGAAATGAGCATGGCTACACCTTC; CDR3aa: CAKNGRNEHGYTF
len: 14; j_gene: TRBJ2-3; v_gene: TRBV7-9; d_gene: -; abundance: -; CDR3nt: TGTGCCAGCAGCTTAAGTGCGGGTACAGATACGCAGTATTTT; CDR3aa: CASSLSAGTDTQYF
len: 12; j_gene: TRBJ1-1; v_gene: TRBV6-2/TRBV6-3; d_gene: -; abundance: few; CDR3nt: TGTGCCAGCAGTTACCTCCGGACAGAAGCTTTCTTT; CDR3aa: CASSYLRTEAFF
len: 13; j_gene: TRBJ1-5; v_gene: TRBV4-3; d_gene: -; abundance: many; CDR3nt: TGCGCCAGCAGCCAAGGGGAACAACAGCCCCAGCATTTT; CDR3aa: CASSQGEQQPQHF
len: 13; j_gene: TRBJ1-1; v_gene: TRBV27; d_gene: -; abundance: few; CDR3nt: TGTGCCAGCAGTATCATTACGGGCACTGAAGCTTTCTTT; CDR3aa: CASSIITGTEAFF
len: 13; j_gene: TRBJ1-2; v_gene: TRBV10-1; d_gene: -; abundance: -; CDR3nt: TGCGCCGTCCCGGTTCGTCTGATCTATGGCTACACCTTC; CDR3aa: CAVPVRLIYGYTF
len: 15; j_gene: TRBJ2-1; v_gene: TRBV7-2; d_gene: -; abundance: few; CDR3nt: TGTGCCAGCAGCCCCGGGACTCTCTCCTACAATGAGCAGTTCTTC; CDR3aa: CASSPGTLSYNEQFF
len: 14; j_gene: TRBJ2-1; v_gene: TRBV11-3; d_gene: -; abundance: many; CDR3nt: TGTGCCAGCAGCTTAGCTAGATCCAACAATGAGCAGTTCTTC; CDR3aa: CASSLARSNNEQFF
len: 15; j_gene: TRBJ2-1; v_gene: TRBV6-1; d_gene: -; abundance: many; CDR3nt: TGTGCCAGCACCCCGGGGACGGCCTCCTACAATGAGCAGTTCTTC; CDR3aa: CASTPGTASYNEQFF
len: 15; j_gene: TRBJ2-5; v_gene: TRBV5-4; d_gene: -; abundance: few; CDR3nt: TGTGCCAGCAGCTGGCGTCGCGTTTCCCCTGAGACCCAGTACTTC; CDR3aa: CASSWRRVSPETQYF
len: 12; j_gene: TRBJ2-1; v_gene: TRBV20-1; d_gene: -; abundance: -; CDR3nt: TGCAGTGCTACGATCCAGGGGGGTGAGCAGTTCTTC; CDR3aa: CSATIQGGEQFF
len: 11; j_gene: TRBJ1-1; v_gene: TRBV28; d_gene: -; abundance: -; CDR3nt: TGTGCCAGCAGTTTCGGGCATGAAGCTTTCTTT; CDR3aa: CASSFGHEAFF
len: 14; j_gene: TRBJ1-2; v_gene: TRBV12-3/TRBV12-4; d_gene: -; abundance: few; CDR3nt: TGTGCCAGCAGCTGGGGGGGAGCTAACTATGGCTACACCTTC; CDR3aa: CASSWGGANYGYTF
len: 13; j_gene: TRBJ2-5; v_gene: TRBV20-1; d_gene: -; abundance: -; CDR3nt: TGCAGTGCACCAGGGCGGGGGCCTGAGACCCAGTACTTC; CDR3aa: CSAPGRGPETQYF
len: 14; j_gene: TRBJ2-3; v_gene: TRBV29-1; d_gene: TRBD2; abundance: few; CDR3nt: TGCAGCGTTTCCAGGACGCTAGCGGGAGATACGCAGTATTTT; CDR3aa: CSVSRTLAGDTQYF
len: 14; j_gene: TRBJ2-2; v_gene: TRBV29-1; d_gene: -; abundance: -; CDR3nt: TGCAGCGTGCGTGAATGGCTGAACACCGGGGAGCTGTTTTTT; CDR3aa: CSVREWLNTGELFF
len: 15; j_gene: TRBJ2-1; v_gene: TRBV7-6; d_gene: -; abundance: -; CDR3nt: TGTGCCAGCAGCCCGGAGATTTGGGCTTACAATGAGCAGTTCTTC; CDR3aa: CASSPEIWAYNEQFF
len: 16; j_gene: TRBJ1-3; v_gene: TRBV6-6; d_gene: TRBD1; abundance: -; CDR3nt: TGTGCCAGCAGTTATTCCGGGACAGGGTACGGAAACACCATATATTTT; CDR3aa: CASSYSGTGYGNTIYF
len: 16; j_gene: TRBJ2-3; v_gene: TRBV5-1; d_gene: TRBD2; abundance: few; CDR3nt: TGCGCCAGCAGCCCCGGGACTTATAGCGGGACAGATACGCAGTATTTT; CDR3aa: CASSPGTYSGTDTQYF
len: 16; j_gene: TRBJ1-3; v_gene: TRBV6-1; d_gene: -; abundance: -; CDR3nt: TGTGCCAGCAGTGAAGCGCTGGGTCCGCCAGGAAACACCATATATTTT; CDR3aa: CASSEALGPPGNTIYF
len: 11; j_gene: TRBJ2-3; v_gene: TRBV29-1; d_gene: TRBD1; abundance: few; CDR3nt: TGCAGCGGGACAGGGGGTGGCACGCAGTATTTT; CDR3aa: CSGTGGGTQYF
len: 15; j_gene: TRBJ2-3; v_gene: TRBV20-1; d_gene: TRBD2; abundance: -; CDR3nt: TGCAGTGCTAGTGAGCTAGCGGGATACACAGATACGCAGTATTTT; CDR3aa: CSASELAGYTDTQYF
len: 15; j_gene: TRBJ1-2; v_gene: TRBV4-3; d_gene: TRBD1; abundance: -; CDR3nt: TGCGCCAGCAGCCAGGGGACAGGGCTTAACTATGGCTACACCTTC; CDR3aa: CASSQGTGLNYGYTF
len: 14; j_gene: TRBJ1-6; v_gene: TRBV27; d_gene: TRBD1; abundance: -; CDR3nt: TGTGCCAGCCGGCCGGGACAGGGCCTTGCATCCCTCCACTTT; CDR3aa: CASRPGQGLASLHF
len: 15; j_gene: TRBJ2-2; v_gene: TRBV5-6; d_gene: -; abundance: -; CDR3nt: TGTGCCAGCAGCTCTCCTCGACAAGGGGGGAGGGAGCTGTTTTTT; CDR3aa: CASSSPRQGGRELFF
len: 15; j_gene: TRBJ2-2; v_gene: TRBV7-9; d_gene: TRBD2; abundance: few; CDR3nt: TGTGCCAGCAGCTCGCGGGGGGACCCCACCGGGGAGCTGTTTTTT; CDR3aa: CASSSRGDPTGELFF
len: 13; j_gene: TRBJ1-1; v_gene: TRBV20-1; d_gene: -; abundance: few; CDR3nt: TGCAGTGCTAGAGGACAGGTAGTCACTGAAGCTTTCTTT; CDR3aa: CSARGQVVTEAFF
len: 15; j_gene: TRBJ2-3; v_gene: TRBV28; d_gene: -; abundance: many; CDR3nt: TGTGCCAGCACCTCCCTAGGCCAAAGCGGTGATACGCAGTATTTT; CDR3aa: CASTSLGQSGDTQYF
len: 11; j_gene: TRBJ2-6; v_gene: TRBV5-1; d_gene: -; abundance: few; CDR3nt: TGCGCCAGCGCTGGGGCCAACGTCCTGACTTTC; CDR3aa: CASAGANVLTF
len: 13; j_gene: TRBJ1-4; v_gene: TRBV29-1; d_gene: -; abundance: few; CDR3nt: TGCAGCGTCCTTCCGACAGGCGATGAAAAACTGTTTTTT; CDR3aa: CSVLPTGDEKLFF
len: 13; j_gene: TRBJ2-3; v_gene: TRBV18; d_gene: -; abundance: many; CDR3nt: TGTGCCAGCTCACGCCAGTCTACAGATACGCAGTATTTT; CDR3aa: CASSRQSTDTQYF
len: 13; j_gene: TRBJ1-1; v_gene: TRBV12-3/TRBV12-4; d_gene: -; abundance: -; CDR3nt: TGTGCCAGCACCATTTTAGGGCTGGGTGAAGCTTTCTTT; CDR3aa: CASTILGLGEAFF
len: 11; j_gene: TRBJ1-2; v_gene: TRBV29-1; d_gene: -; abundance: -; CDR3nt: TGCAGCGTTGAATGGGGCCGCGGCTACACCTTC; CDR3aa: CSVEWGRGYTF
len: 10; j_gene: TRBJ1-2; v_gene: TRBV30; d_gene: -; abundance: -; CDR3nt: TGTGCCTTTTCGGACTATGGCTACACCTTC; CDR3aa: CAFSDYGYTF
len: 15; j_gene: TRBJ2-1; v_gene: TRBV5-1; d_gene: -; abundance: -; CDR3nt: TGCGCCAGCAGAAGCTCCGGGACGGAGCACAATGAGCAGTTCTTC; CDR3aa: CASRSSGTEHNEQFF
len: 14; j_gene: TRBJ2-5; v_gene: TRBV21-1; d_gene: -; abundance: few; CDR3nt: TGTGCCAGCAGCAAAAGAACAAGCCAAGAGACCCAGTACTTC; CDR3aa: CASSKRTSQETQYF
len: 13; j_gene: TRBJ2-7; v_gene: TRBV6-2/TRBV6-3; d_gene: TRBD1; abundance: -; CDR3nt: TGTGCCAGCAGTGGACAGGGGAACGGCGAGCAGTACTTC; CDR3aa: CASSGQGNGEQYF
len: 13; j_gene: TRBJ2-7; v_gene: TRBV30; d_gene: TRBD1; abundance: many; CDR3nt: TGTGCCTGGAGATGGGACAGGGTAGCCGAGCAGTACTTC; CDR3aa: CAWRWDRVAEQYF
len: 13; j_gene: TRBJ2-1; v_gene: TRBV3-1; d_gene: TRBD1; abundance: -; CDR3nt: TGTGCCAGCAGCCAAACAGGGGACGGTGAGCAGTTCTTC; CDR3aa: CASSQTGDGEQFF
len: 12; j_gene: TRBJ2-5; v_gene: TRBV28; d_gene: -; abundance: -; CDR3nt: TGTGCCAGCAGTCGCCTTCGAGAGACCCAGTACTTC; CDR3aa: CASSRLRETQYF